This T cell receptor beta chain was captured in a study of T cell responses to AZD1222 COVID-19 vaccine. Notes on the study in general: Donors, mostly white British, included more females; clonal diversity was possibly underestimated. Baseline serostatus was positive in only five to seven AZD1222 recipients. Of spike-specific TCRs, nearly half reportedly target regions left unmutated in variants.

Some clones are missing from TCRdb's copy, which holds only in-frame ones; the method was immunoSEQ multiplex PCR. This sample yields some 190,000 clones, of which approximately 94% are seen a single time; 1.7% belongs to the top ten. V shed 5 bases and J shed 3 bases, with 17 bases lying between them. This CDR3 comprises 15 residues. Germline assignment: CDR1 LNHDA and CDR2 SQIVND (reference sequence). As for this clone: Its target is unknown.

Sample: peripheral blood, taken 28 days after the second dose of the MenACWY control vaccine. This receptor was identified in an adult who received the MenACWY meningococcal vaccine as a control. The J gene is TRBJ2-7, the V gene TRBV19; tentatively, D is TRBD2 (5 bases). Here the CDR3 reads CASSRLPGSNYEQYF. CDR3 sequence (DNA): TGTGCCAGTAGTCGTCTCCCGGGGAGTAACTACGAGCAGTACTTC.